This entry describes one TCR beta chain. The PCR was carried out with 60 Vbeta primers and 13 Jbeta primers. Profiled with immunoSEQ multiplex PCR; TCRdb holds only in-frame clones, not every one. This sample contains 70,000 to 90,000 clones. This sample was included in a study of cytomegalovirus exposure and HLA in healthy donors. V trimming: 0 bases; J trimming: 5 bases; junction bases outside the gene matches: 4. Germline-derived CDR1 and CDR2 are SGHRS and YFSETQ. The CDR3 covers 15 residues. The sequence was obtained from a man younger than 30 in good health and CMV-seropositive. The chain joins TRBV5-1 to TRBJ2-5; TRBD2 matches at 10 bases. The sample comprised PBMCs. In nucleotides, the CDR3 is TGCGCCAGCAGCTTGGCCGGTAGCGGGAGGGAGACCCAGTACTTC. This sequence encodes CASSLAGSGRETQYF.